Presented here are 17 T cell receptor beta chains from one specimen sequenced in a study of beta chain features in type 1 diabetes. All of the isolated RNA was reverse transcribed, so expressed TCRB transcripts were sequenced. Clones were read by immunoSEQ multiplex PCR, and TCRdb kept only the in-frame ones, dropping some. Of 600,000 to 700,000 clones listed, roughly 12% are singletons. Antigens of these TCRs are unknown. Study-wide results and limits: Shorter TCRB CDR3s, moderately but significantly so, were found in Type 1 diabetes patients in all four CD4+ subsets.

The sample comprised naive CD4+ T cells from blood. The receptors shown here come from a man aged 30 to 45 with type 1 diabetes.

This clone was counted at least ten times. The rearrangement links TRBV11-2 to TRBJ2-7, with D possibly TRBD1 on 5 matching bases. The length of the CDR3 is 14 residues. The germline V gene has CDR1 SGHAT and CDR2 FQNNGV. V was cut by 5 bases and J by 0 bases, with 11 bases left in between. CDR3 sequence reads: CASSDSTTSYEQYF. The CDR3 DNA follows: TGTGCCAGCAGCGACAGTACTACCTCCTACGAGCAGTACTTC.

Worth noting for this clone: A much larger clone is a single base away; this may be a read error. The chain is built from TRBV11-2 and TRBJ2-5, with D hard to call. Deletions cut 6 bases from V and 5 bases from J, with 7 bases between. The V gene's germline CDR1 is SGHAT and CDR2 FQNNGV. This CDR3 contains 11 residues. CDR3 nucleotides: TGTGCCAGCAGTCCGAGGGAGACCCAGTACTTC. Its translation is CASSPRETQYF.

This sequence joins TRBV25-1 and TRBJ1-6, with no clear D. The CDR3 contains 14 residues. V lost 4 bases and J lost 0, with 4 bases in between. The V gene's germline CDR1 is MGHDK and CDR2 SYGVNS. This chain's CDR3 is CASSASSYNSPLHF. CDR3 in DNA: TGTGCCAGCAGTGCGAGCTCCTATAATTCACCCCTCCACTTT.

The chain is built from TRBV12-5 and TRBJ1-1; 8 bases fit TRBD1. The CDR3 sequence is 15 residues long. V lost 0 bases to trimming and J lost 5 bases; unmatched junction nucleotides: 5. In germline, CDR1 is LGHNT, CDR2 FRNRAP. The CDR3 is CASGLVWTGSTEAFF. In DNA, the CDR3 is TGTGCTAGTGGTTTGGTGTGGACAGGGAGTACTGAAGCTTTCTTT.

This clone was detected a few times. The V call is TRBV6-5, the J call TRBJ2-6; no firm D call. V lost 2 bases and J 0 bases, leaving 5 bases between the germline ends. The CDR3 extends over 15 amino acids. Per the germline V gene, CDR1 is MNHEY and CDR2 is SVGAGI. This CDR3 reads CASSYLYSGANVLTF. In DNA, the CDR3 is TGTGCCAGCAGTTACCTATACTCTGGGGCCAACGTCCTGACTTTC.

This clone was detected only a few times. The chain couples TRBV15 to TRBJ2-2; D might be TRBD1 (6 bases). CDR3 length: 16 amino acids. Trimming pared 3 bases from V and 6 bases from J, leaving 17 bases between. Germline V gene lookup returns CDR1 LNHNV and CDR2 YYDKDF (reference sequence). DNA of the CDR3: TGTGCCACCAGCAGCCGCAGGGGCCTCGACGCCGGGGAGCTGTTTTTT. The encoded protein is CATSSRRGLDAGELFF.

This clone has only a few counts. V usage is TRBV19 and J usage is TRBJ2-5; possibly TRBD2 for D (7 bases). Per germline, CDR1 LNHDA and CDR2 SQIVND (reference sequence). This CDR3 is built from 17 residues. Deletions cut 5 bases from V and 7 bases from J, with 26 bases between. CDR3 DNA: TGTGCCAGTAGTTTTCGTCCGGGGGGCGGCGGAGTTGCGACCCAGTACTTC. Amino acids: CASSFRPGGGGVATQYF.

This clone showed up just a few times. The V gene is TRBV7-2, the J gene TRBJ1-6, with TRBD1 as a possible D gene (5 bases). This CDR3 spans 16 amino acids. Trimming removed 1 base from V and 10 bases from J, with 17 bases in between. Germline CDR1 SGHTA, CDR2 FQGNSA. The CDR3 loop reads CASSLVFWGNESPLHF. In DNA form, the CDR3 reads TGTGCCAGCAGCTTAGTTTTTTGGGGGAATGAGTCACCCCTCCACTTT.

The rearrangement joins TRBV7-9 to TRBJ2-2; D possibly corresponds to TRBD2 (7 bases). Germline CDR1 reads SEHNR; CDR2 reads FQNEAQ (reference sequence). The CDR3 is made up of 17 amino acids. Trimming removed 8 bases at V and 3 bases at J, with 22 bases between. CDR3 DNA: TGTGCCAGCCGCCTAGAAGAAGGGCGGGGGCACACCGGGGAGCTGTTTTTT. This codes for CASRLEEGRGHTGELFF.

This CDR3 is CAWTPGQGNEKLFF. DNA for the CDR3: TGTGCCTGGACCCCGGGACAGGGAAACGAAAAACTGTTTTTT. The genes are TRBV30 and TRBJ1-4; 9 positions agree with TRBD1. CDR3 length: 14 amino acids. The junction had 8 bases not matched to a gene; V was cut back by 4 bases and J by 8 bases. Germline V gives CDR1 GTSNPN, CDR2 SVGIG (reference sequence).

The V and J genes are TRBV19 and TRBJ2-2, with TRBD1 as a possible D gene (6 bases). Germline assignment: CDR1 LNHDA and CDR2 SQIVND (reference sequence). The length of the CDR3 is 14 residues. V was trimmed by 3 bases and J by 5 bases, leaving 10 bases between them. Written as DNA, the CDR3 is TGTGCCAGTAGTATGAGTCAGGGGACCGGGGAGCTGTTTTTT. Amino acids: CASSMSQGTGELFF.

The genes are TRBV18 and TRBJ1-4; no clear D gene. Germline values: CDR1 KGHSH, CDR2 LQKENI. Trimming took 4 bases from V and 8 from J, leaving 20 bases between them. CDR3 length: 16 amino acids. The CDR3 reads CASSRTLTESSEKLFF. Written as DNA, the CDR3 is TGTGCCAGCTCACGCACTTTGACGGAATCTTCGGAAAAACTGTTTTTT. Full variable domain (rest looked up from reference TRBV18 and TRBJ1-4): NAGVMQNPRHLVRRRGQEARLRCSPMKGHSHVYWYRQLPEEGLKFMVYLQKENIIDESGMPKERFSAEFPKEGPSILRIQQVVRGDSAAYFCASSRTLTESSEKLFFGSGTQLSVL.

The DNA for the CDR3 is TGTGCCAGCAGTTCCGTTACAGGGTTCCACGAGCAGTACTTC. Its protein is CASSSVTGFHEQYF. The chain recombines TRBV6-5 with TRBJ2-7, with a possible D match to TRBD1 (6 bases). CDR1 and CDR2 from the germline V gene are MNHEY and SVGAGI. This CDR3 is 14 amino acids long. Trimming took 4 bases from V and 5 from J, leaving 15 bases between them.

This chain connects TRBV28 to TRBJ2-2; tentatively, D is TRBD2 (5 bases). The germline V and J ends were trimmed by 1 base and 6 bases, with 15 bases remaining between them. The CDR3 consists of 16 residues. CDR1 is MDHEN, CDR2 SYDVKM, per germline. CDR3 coding DNA: TGTGCCAGCAGTTTATCCGCGGGTTACGGGGCCGGGGAGCTGTTTTTT. This gives the protein CASSLSAGYGAGELFF.

The sample holds a few counts of this clone. The gene calls are TRBV6-6 and TRBJ1-3; D unclear. CDR1 is MNHNY, CDR2 SVGAGI, per germline (reference sequence). The germline V and J ends were trimmed by 2 bases and 3 bases, with 8 bases remaining between them. The CDR3 loop spans 14 amino acids. CDR3 protein: CASSYATDGNTIYF. The CDR3 DNA reads TGTGCCAGCAGTTACGCGACGGATGGAAACACCATATATTTT.

This clone turned up a few times. The rearrangement links TRBV5-4 to TRBJ2-1; 8 nucleotides line up with TRBD1. From germline, CDR1 is SGHNT and CDR2 YYREEE (reference sequence). The CDR3 length is 15 residues. V was pared by 4 bases and J by 6 bases, with 9 bases of the junction left unmatched. CDR3 sequence reads: CASSNPGQVGNEQFF. The CDR3, as DNA: TGTGCCAGCAGCAATCCGGGACAGGTGGGCAATGAGCAGTTCTTC.

A word on this clone: This specimen includes other DNA sequences encoding the same CDR3. The rearrangement links TRBV5-1 to TRBJ2-5; 10 bases line up with TRBD2. V was pared by 2 bases and J by 5 bases, with 3 bases of the junction left unmatched. CDR3 length: 14 amino acids. CDR1 SGHRS and CDR2 YFSETQ come from the germline V gene. The CDR3 sequence is CASSLAGGPETQYF. The CDR3 nucleotides read TGCGCCAGCAGCTTAGCGGGGGGGCCCGAGACCCAGTACTTC.